Following are 26 T cell receptor beta chains from one sample sequenced in a study of molecular identifiers for immune sequencing clone quantification. TCRdb processed the PCR reads anew with MiXCR; each CDR3 protein has one entry. Among approximately 590,000 distinct CDR3 sequences listed, about 25% were seen once. Material: naive CD8+ T cells from blood, with Jurkat cell RNA spiked in. Subset meaning: FACS-sorted CD8+CD4-CCR7+CD45RA+ naive T cells. All receptors come from a human donor in good health. Some libraries in this study had Jurkat cell RNA spiked in.

This chain uses TRBV7-9 with TRBJ2-7; a possible D gene is TRBD1 (5 bases). Germline V CDR1 and CDR2: SEHNR, FQNEAQ (reference sequence). Trimming left V 5 bases short and J 5 bases short, with 16 bases between. The CDR3 has 14 residues. CDR3 sequence: CASSPHGRADEQYF. The CDR3 DNA follows: TGTGCCAGCAGCCCGCATGGCAGGGCGGACGAGCAGTACTTC.

This clonotype was counted between two and nine times. The rearrangement joins TRBV29-1 to TRBJ2-1; 11 nucleotides agree with TRBD2. Unmatched junction bases numbered 9, after V lost 3 bases and J lost 2 bases. Germline V lookup: CDR1 SQVTM, CDR2 ANQGSEA. The CDR3 is 17 amino acids. DNA for the CDR3: TGCAGCGTTGATGGGGTAGCGGGGGGGCGTACCTACAATGAGCAGTTCTTC. Amino acid sequence: CSVDGVAGGRTYNEQFF.

The chain carries TRBV27 and TRBJ1-2; 9 bases line up with TRBD1. Germline CDR1 and CDR2: MNHEY and SMNVEV (reference sequence). This CDR3 has 17 residues. With V trimmed by 2 bases and J by 0 bases, 7 bases remained unmatched. CDR3 nucleotides: TGTGCCAGCAGTTTAACCCTGGACAGGGGAGCTAACTATGGCTACACCTTC. It is translated as CASSLTLDRGANYGYTF.

Note on this clonotype: Because it lacks the conserved phenylalanine or tryptophan at the end, this CDR3 is likely a read error. The chain is built from TRBV7-9 and TRBJ2-7; 11 bases match TRBD1. CDR3 length equals 14 residues. In germline, CDR1 is SEHNR, CDR2 FQNEAQ (reference sequence). The V and J ends lost 4 bases and 2 bases, in that order; junction bases with no gene match: 1. This chain's CDR3 is CASSSGQGAYEQYS. In DNA form, the CDR3 reads TGTGCCAGCAGCTCGGGACAGGGGGCCTACGAGCAGTACTCC.

This clonotype came up a few times. This rearrangement joins TRBV18 to TRBJ2-5; D gene unclear. The V gene lost 3 bases and the J gene lost 1 base, with 9 bases spanning the gap. The germline gives CDR1 KGHSH, CDR2 LQKENI. The CDR3 is 14 amino acids. The CDR3 here is CASSPSTIQETQYF. The CDR3 nucleotides read TGTGCCAGCTCACCCTCGACAATCCAAGAGACCCAGTACTTC.

At least ten counts were recorded for this clonotype. The chain combines TRBV30 with TRBJ2-3; D call uncertain. This CDR3 comprises 13 residues. Trimming cost V 0 bases and J 5 bases, with 9 bases left between them. Germline CDR1 is GTSNPN and CDR2 is SVGIG (reference sequence). This CDR3 reads CAWSVLVLDTQYF. The CDR3 nucleotides are TGTGCCTGGAGTGTACTCGTGTTAGATACGCAGTATTTT.

The genes are TRBV7-9 and TRBJ1-2; perhaps TRBD1 as D (6 bases). The CDR3 totals 14 residues. V lost 5 bases and J lost 6, with 16 bases in between. The germline CDR1 and CDR2 sequences are SEHNR and FQNEAQ (reference sequence). The chain's CDR3 is CASSPLRGSNGYTF. CDR3 nucleotide sequence: TGTGCCAGCAGCCCGCTCAGGGGTAGTAATGGCTACACCTTC.

In this sample, this clonotype turned up many times. An end of the junction differs from the germline gene, which may be a read error. V usage is TRBV5-3 and J usage is TRBJ2-5; weak D call: TRBD2 (6 bases). TRBV5-3 is an ORF, and what it does is uncertain. CDR3 size: 14 residues. As DNA, the CDR3 is TGTGCCAGCTCTCTCGGGGGAGGCCAAGACACCCAGTACTTT. This codes for CASSLGGGQDTQYF.

This clonotype was counted many times. The chain combines TRBV29-1 with TRBJ1-2; D uncertain. The CDR3 extends over 10 amino acids. V shed 6 bases and J shed 5 bases, with 7 bases lying between them. Germline V gene lookup returns CDR1 SQVTM and CDR2 ANQGSEA. CDR3 residues: CSVREYGYTF. The CDR3 DNA sequence: TGCAGCGTGAGGGAGTATGGCTACACCTTC.

The count of this clonotype is one. A much larger clone sits a single nucleotide away, making a read error possible. The chain has TRBV28 and TRBJ1-5; a weak D match, TRBD1 (5 bases). Looked up from germline, CDR1 is MDHEN and CDR2 is SYDVKM. CDR3 size: 13 residues. CDR3 nucleotides: TGTGCCTGCAGTTGGACAAAGAATCAGCCCCAGCATTTT. Translation: CACSWTKNQPQHF.

As concerns this clonotype: One base away lies a much larger clone, so this may be a sequencing read error. The chain employs TRBV12-3 or TRBV12-4 and TRBJ2-2, with D possibly TRBD2 on 5 matching bases. The CDR3 totals 13 residues. CDR3 nucleotides: TGTGCCAGCAGTCCCGGGCCGGTCGGGGAGCTGTCTTTT. Translation: CASSPGPVGELSF.

In this sample, this clonotype turned up many times. This chain connects TRBV5-4 to TRBJ1-3; 9 nucleotides agree with TRBD1. Germline loops: CDR1 SGHNT, CDR2 YYREEE (reference sequence). V dropped 4 bases and J dropped 4; count of bases not matched to a gene: 9. The CDR3 loop spans 16 amino acids. The DNA for the CDR3 is TGTGCCAGCAGCCCTGGACAGGGGTCCGCGGGAAACACCATATATTTT. Residues: CASSPGQGSAGNTIYF.

Only a few counts were recorded for this clonotype. V and J are TRBV12-3 or TRBV12-4 and TRBJ1-1, with no clear D. Between the trimmed V and J ends, which lost 6 bases and 7 bases, there was a span of 18 bases. CDR3 length equals 14 residues. For the CDR3, the DNA is TGTGCCAGCAGCCATTGGAAAGGGCGCTATGAAGCTTTCTTT. It is translated as CASSHWKGRYEAFF.

Regarding this clonotype: A single base separates this from a much larger clone, so it may be a read error. The chain couples TRBV7-2 to TRBJ1-4; 12 bases are a match to TRBD1. V lost 3 bases and J lost 13; bases outside the gene matches: 3. The V gene's germline CDR1 is SGHTA and CDR2 FQGNSA. CDR3 length equals 13 residues. DNA of the CDR3: TGTGCCAGCAGCTTGGGACAGGGGGCCAGACTGTTTTTT. Translated: CASSLGQGARLFF.

The sample holds a few counts of this clonotype. The V gene is TRBV2, the J gene TRBJ1-2; 10 nucleotides match TRBD1. The germline CDR1 and CDR2 sequences are SNHLY and FYNNEI. The CDR3 consists of 15 residues. V shed 3 bases, J shed 5 bases, and the junction held 6 bases outside the gene matches. The CDR3 loop reads CASSEWDRGFYGYTF. As DNA, the CDR3 is TGTGCCAGCAGTGAGTGGGACAGGGGTTTTTATGGCTACACCTTC.

Regarding this clonotype: Since a much larger clone is just one base distant, this may be a read error. This rearrangement joins TRBV5-1 to TRBJ2-2, with D unresolved. Germline-derived CDR1 and CDR2 are SGHRS and YFSETQ. The CDR3 is 14 amino acids. DNA of the CDR3: TGCGCCAGCAGCTTGGTCCCCGACACCAGGGAGCTGTTTTTT. Translation gives CASSLVPDTRELFF. Based on the CDR3 plus reference TRBV5-1 and TRBJ2-2, the full variable domain is KAGVTQTPRYLIKTRGQQVTLSCSPISGHRSVSWYQQTPGQGLQFLFEYFSETQRNKGNFPGRFSGRQFSNSRSEMNVSTLELGDSALYLCASSLVPDTRELFFGEGSRLTVL.

This clonotype was seen many times. The chain uses TRBV7-2 and TRBJ1-1, with D unresolved. Germline loops: CDR1 SGHTA, CDR2 FQGNSA. The V end was cut by 5 bases, the J end by 0 bases, with 16 bases between. This CDR3 has 16 residues. The CDR3 spells CASSPVGSVMNTEAFF. The DNA for the CDR3 is TGTGCCAGCAGCCCAGTAGGGTCAGTTATGAACACTGAAGCTTTCTTT.

This clonotype occurred a few times. The chain joins TRBV4-3 to TRBJ2-7; D is ambiguous. The V gene's germline CDR1 is LGHNA and CDR2 YSLEER. The V end was cut by 0 bases, the J end by 5 bases, with 17 bases between. CDR3 length equals 16 residues. CDR3 bases: TGCGCCAGCAGCCAAGAAGGGTCATGGGCTACCCACGAGCAGTACTTC. The encoded protein is CASSQEGSWATHEQYF.

This clonotype appeared once. The J gene is TRBJ2-7, the V gene TRBV15, with D possibly being TRBD1 or TRBD2 (5 bases each). The V gene's germline CDR1 is LNHNV and CDR2 YYDKDF (reference sequence). The CDR3 is 14 amino acids. Trimming removed 5 bases at V and 2 bases at J, with 13 bases between. Here the CDR3 reads CATSVRDAAYEQYF. The DNA of the CDR3 is TGTGCCACCAGCGTGAGGGACGCAGCCTACGAGCAGTACTTC.

This clonotype was counted only a few times. The junction departs from the called germline gene at one end, perhaps through a read error. J is TRBJ2-5 and V is TRBV12-3 or TRBV12-4; 11 nucleotides line up with TRBD2. The CDR3 is 16 amino acids. In nucleotides, the CDR3 is TGTGCCAGCAGTCCAATAGCGGGGGGGCCGGTAGAGACCCAGTCCTTC. This codes for CASSPIAGGPVETQSF.

This clonotype was recorded many times. The chain combines TRBV12-3 or TRBV12-4 with TRBJ2-7, with 11 nucleotides matching TRBD2. Germline trimming cut 7 bases from V and 1 base from J; bases unmatched to any gene: 12. CDR3 length: 17 residues. The CDR3 loop reads CASKSPGTSGHSYEQYF. CDR3 bases: TGTGCCAGCAAGTCACCCGGGACTAGCGGCCATTCCTACGAGCAGTACTTC.

A remark on this clonotype: This clone may be a read error of a much larger clone one base away. The V call is TRBV12-3 or TRBV12-4, the J call TRBJ2-3; TRBD2 matches at 13 bases. The CDR3 is 15 residues long. The CDR3 here is CASRGLAGFTDTQCF. CDR3 coding DNA: TGTGCCAGCAGGGGACTAGCGGGATTCACAGATACGCAGTGTTTT.

In this sample, this clonotype turned up a few times. The DNA of the CDR3 is TGTGCCACCAGTGACTCACAGGGTTCGTCCTACAATGAGCAGTTCTTC. Protein: CATSDSQGSSYNEQFF. J is TRBJ2-1 and V is TRBV24-1, with D maybe TRBD1 (6 bases). Germline values: CDR1 KGHDR, CDR2 SFDVKD. V gave up 4 bases and J gave up 1 base, with 13 bases separating them. This CDR3 spans 16 amino acids.

This clonotype was counted only a few times. A read error may be the cause here, since a much bigger clone is one base away. This chain links TRBV4-1 with TRBJ2-7, with 10 bases lining up with TRBD2. J gave up 3 bases and V 4 bases, and 6 bases lay outside the gene matches. Germline V gene sequence: CDR1 MGHRA, CDR2 YSYEKL. CDR3 length: 15 residues. The CDR3 reads CASSPGPSGGYEQYF. CDR3 DNA sequence: TGCGCCAGCAGCCCAGGGCCTAGCGGGGGCTACGAGCAGTACTTC.

The V call is TRBV13, the J call TRBJ1-3; D gene unclear. Between the trimmed V and J ends, which lost 4 bases and 0 bases, there was a span of 10 bases. CDR1 and CDR2 (germline): PRHDT, FYEKMQ (reference sequence). This CDR3 comprises 15 residues. The CDR3 nucleotides are TGTGCCAGCAGCTCGGGTGCCTACTCTGGAAACACCATATATTTT. Protein sequence: CASSSGAYSGNTIYF.

This clonotype was detected ten times or more. The chain couples TRBV7-2 to TRBJ2-7; D not resolved. CDR1 and CDR2 (germline): SGHTA, FQGNSA. V lost 5 bases, J lost 3 bases, and 8 bases lay in between. The CDR3 spans 12 residues. Written as DNA, the CDR3 is TGTGCCAGCAGCCCCTCTCGCTACGAGCAGTACTTC. Protein product: CASSPSRYEQYF.